This T cell receptor beta chain was recorded in a study of CD8 T cells in ankylosing spondylitis. Findings and limits, study-wide: CD8+ by phenotype, disease-linked clones were relatively rare in peripheral blood. Earlier literature documents some of the motif variants in reactive arthritis synovial fluid and blood. Matched ankylosing spondylitis synovial fluid reportedly contained a significantly enriched population of disease-linked clones.

This clonotype appeared a few times. Antigen unknown. For TCR beta, libraries came from quantitative 5'-RACE with molecular barcodes. TCRdb analysed the 5' RACE reads with MiXCR anew, one entry per CDR3 protein. The sample comprises fewer than 150,000 distinct CDR3 sequences, about 7.3% of which are singletons, and roughly 12% rests with the top ten. The CDR3 covers 17 residues. Per germline, CDR1 SGHTA and CDR2 FQGNSA. V lost 1 base, J lost 0 bases, and 2 bases stayed unmatched. V and J are TRBV7-2 and TRBJ1-6, with TRBD1 matching over 8 bases. Sequencing was carried out using blood, either unsorted or a sorted T cell fraction (not recorded which). The TCR comes from a female donor with ankylosing spondylitis or in good health (not recorded which). Here the CDR3 DNA reads TGTGCCAGCAGCTTAGGACAGGGGAGCTCCTATAATTCACCCCTCCACTTT. This translates into CASSLGQGSSYNSPLHF.